The 27 T cell receptor beta chains given below trace back to one sample, sequenced in a study of T cells after yellow fever vaccination. TCRdb re-derived calls from the 5' RACE reads in MiXCR, one entry per CDR3 protein. The top ten hold approximately 3% of the sample, which has approximately 300,000 distinct CDR3 sequences, approximately 12% seen once. Sequences were derived from CD4+ T cells sorted from PBMCs, sampled 45 days after the yellow fever booster vaccination. The receptor set was obtained from a young man who received the YFV17D yellow fever vaccine.

This chain joins TRBV6-1 and TRBJ1-3; D is uncertain. CDR3 size: 13 residues. Looked up from germline, CDR1 is MNHNS and CDR2 is SASEGT. The V and J ends lost 2 bases and 1 base respectively, with 3 bases between them. The CDR3 spells CASSESSGNTIYF. As DNA, the CDR3 is TGTGCCAGCAGTGAAAGTTCTGGAAACACCATATATTTT.

This clonotype was counted many times. The rearrangement links TRBV12-3 or TRBV12-4 to TRBJ1-2; no firm D call. The V end was cut by 7 bases, the J end by 4 bases, with 16 bases between. The CDR3 runs to 14 residues. CDR3 sequence: CASTPTGFTYGYTF. The CDR3 coding sequence is TGTGCCAGCACCCCGACCGGGTTTACCTATGGCTACACCTTC.

This clonotype was seen a few times. V usage is TRBV28 and J usage is TRBJ2-5; D is undetermined. Germline CDR1 MDHEN, CDR2 SYDVKM. The CDR3 extends over 15 amino acids. Trimming removed 3 bases from V and 0 bases from J, with 11 bases in between. CDR3 loop: CASSFGTANQETQYF. The CDR3 DNA sequence: TGTGCCAGCAGTTTTGGCACAGCGAACCAAGAGACCCAGTACTTC.

The V gene is TRBV5-1, the J gene TRBJ2-6, with a possible D match to TRBD1 (5 bases). In germline, CDR1 is SGHRS, CDR2 YFSETQ. The CDR3 is 16 amino acids. V was pared by 8 bases and J by 2 bases, with 17 bases between. The CDR3, as DNA: TGCGCCAGTTCTCAACAGGCGTTCCCTGGGGCCAACGTCCTGACTTTC. Amino acid sequence: CASSQQAFPGANVLTF.

The chain is built from TRBV3-1 and TRBJ1-5, with 7 bases matching TRBD1. V dropped 0 bases and J dropped 7; count of bases not matched to a gene: 3. CDR3 size: 14 residues. Germline V CDR1 and CDR2: LGHDT, YNNKEL (reference sequence). This CDR3 is CASSQEGQPQPQHF. The CDR3, as DNA: TGTGCCAGCAGCCAAGAGGGACAGCCCCAGCCCCAGCATTTT.

This clonotype came up once. Given a much more abundant clone one base away, this may be a read error. The J gene is TRBJ1-1, the V gene TRBV19, with D unclear. The V gene lost 8 bases and the J gene lost 10 bases, with 14 bases spanning the gap. Germline CDR1 is LNHDA and CDR2 is SQIVND (reference sequence). This CDR3 is built from 11 residues. The CDR3 nucleotides read TGTGCCAGTTGGTTCGACGCTGTAGCTTTCTTT. It specifies CASWFDAVAFF.

The rearrangement joins TRBV6-6 to TRBJ2-3; 9 bases match TRBD2. The junction had 6 bases not matched to a gene; V was cut back by 6 bases and J by 2 bases. CDR1 is MNHNY and CDR2 is SVGAGI in the germline V gene (reference sequence). The CDR3 loop spans 15 amino acids. CDR3 DNA sequence: TGTGCCAGCAGCTCAGCTAGCGGGGACACAGATACGCAGTATTTT. Its translation is CASSSASGDTDTQYF.

This clonotype was counted between two and nine times. V usage is TRBV6-5 and J usage is TRBJ1-5, with 7 nucleotides matching TRBD1. CDR3 size: 19 residues. J lost 9 bases, V lost 0 bases, and 20 bases had no gene match. Germline CDR1 MNHEY, CDR2 SVGAGI. CDR3 DNA: TGTGCCAGCAGTTACTCGTTTCCGTTCGGGACAGAATCCGGTGGGCCCCAGCATTTT. Its translation is CASSYSFPFGTESGGPQHF.

The chain is built from TRBV24-1 and TRBJ2-5; 12 bases are shared with TRBD2. CDR1 KGHDR and CDR2 SFDVKD come from the germline V gene. The V gene end was trimmed by 8 bases and the J gene end by 5 bases; junction bases not matched to a gene: 14. This CDR3 is built from 17 residues. CDR3 sequence reads: CATTRLAGGAEVETQYF. The CDR3, as DNA: TGTGCCACCACACGGCTAGCGGGGGGGGCGGAGGTGGAGACCCAGTACTTC.

V and J are TRBV20-1 and TRBJ2-1; 8 positions agree with TRBD2. The CDR3 spans 13 residues. Trimming cost V 5 bases and J 6 bases; bases outside gene matches: 6. The germline V gene encodes CDR1 DFQATT and CDR2 SNEGSKA (reference sequence). CDR3 region: CSALSGGPNEQFF. DNA for the CDR3: TGCAGTGCTTTGTCGGGGGGGCCCAATGAGCAGTTCTTC.

Ten or more counts support this clonotype. The rearrangement joins TRBV24-1 to TRBJ2-3, with 11 positions matching TRBD2. Germline lookup yields CDR1 KGHDR and CDR2 SFDVKD. The CDR3 length is 17 residues. The trim removed 2 bases at V and 2 bases at J, leaving 5 bases unmatched. The CDR3 loop reads CATSDSPGLADTDTQYF. In nucleotides, the CDR3 is TGTGCCACCAGTGATTCCCCGGGACTAGCGGACACAGATACGCAGTATTTT.

In its sample, this clonotype was seen a few times. This sequence joins TRBV7-3 and TRBJ2-1; 9 nucleotides match TRBD1. The CDR3 covers 13 residues. Germline V lookup: CDR1 SGHTA, CDR2 FQGTGA. J was trimmed by 10 bases and V by 5 bases; bases with no gene match: 6. CDR3 nucleotides: TGTGCCAGCAGCCAGGGACAGGGTCTAGAGCAGTTCTTC. Translated, it gives CASSQGQGLEQFF.

This clonotype has more than one count but fewer than ten. The chain joins TRBV6-5 to TRBJ1-2; 7 positions match TRBD1. The CDR3 is 15 amino acids. Losses at the gene ends were 2 bases for V and 4 bases for J; bases not matched to a gene: 7. Germline V gene lookup returns CDR1 MNHEY and CDR2 SVGAGI. The CDR3 here is CASSYLTGKGYGYTF. The CDR3 DNA reads TGTGCCAGCAGTTACCTGACAGGGAAGGGCTATGGCTACACCTTC.

This clonotype has more than one count but fewer than ten. V and J are TRBV6-5 and TRBJ2-7; 7 nucleotides agree with TRBD1. The CDR3 totals 17 residues. V dropped 0 bases and J dropped 4; count of bases not matched to a gene: 12. CDR1 and CDR2 (germline): MNHEY, SVGAGI. CDR3 region: CASSYSTRSQGKYEQYF. The CDR3 region has the DNA TGTGCCAGCAGTTACTCGACCCGATCACAGGGGAAGTACGAGCAGTACTTC.

The genes are TRBV30 and TRBJ2-5; 11 nucleotides agree with TRBD2. Germline V CDR1 and CDR2: GTSNPN, SVGIG (reference sequence). Trimming took 2 bases from V and 4 from J; bases not matched to a gene: 9. The CDR3 loop spans 16 amino acids. The CDR3 loop reads CAWSRLGLAVGETQYF. Here the CDR3 DNA reads TGTGCCTGGAGTAGGTTGGGACTAGCGGTAGGAGAGACCCAGTACTTC.

The sample holds a few counts of this clonotype. The V and J genes are TRBV4-3 and TRBJ1-2; D gene unclear. Deletions cut 4 bases from V and 8 bases from J, with 14 bases between. Germline V lookup: CDR1 LGHNA, CDR2 YSLEER. The CDR3 totals 13 residues. CDR3 in DNA: TGCGCCAGCAGCCCTACAAGGGAACGAGGCTACACCTTC. Translating gives CASSPTRERGYTF.

This clonotype came up a few times. The chain joins TRBV5-1 to TRBJ2-6, with D unclear. The CDR3 is 15 residues long. CDR1 is SGHRS, CDR2 YFSETQ, per germline. V lost 3 bases and J lost 1, with 8 bases in between. CDR3 nucleotides: TGCGCCAGCAGCTCACAGAGGTCTGGGGCCAACGTCCTGACTTTC. Translating gives CASSSQRSGANVLTF.

This clonotype appeared a few times. V is TRBV6-5 and J is TRBJ2-3; TRBD1 might be the D (6 bases). Germline loops: CDR1 MNHEY, CDR2 SVGAGI. There are 13 residues in the CDR3. V lost 9 bases and J lost 5, with 15 bases in between. The CDR3 bases are TGTGCCAGGGCTAACAGGGCGGGAGATACGCAGTATTTT. Translation: CARANRAGDTQYF.

This clonotype has just a few counts. The chain is built from TRBV12-3 or TRBV12-4 and TRBJ1-1; D not resolved. The V gene lost 4 bases and the J gene lost 8 bases, with 20 bases spanning the gap. The CDR3 spans 15 residues. CDR3 in amino acids: CASSWTASLVLEAFF. As DNA, the CDR3 is TGTGCCAGCAGTTGGACGGCTTCTCTCGTGCTAGAAGCTTTCTTT.

This clonotype was recorded a few times. The CDR3 sequence is CASGLAGAQETQYF. The CDR3, as DNA: TGTGCCAGCGGACTAGCGGGGGCCCAAGAGACCCAGTACTTC. The V call is TRBV7-2, the J call TRBJ2-5, with TRBD2 matching 13 bases. The germline V gene has CDR1 SGHTA and CDR2 FQGNSA. This CDR3 spans 14 amino acids. Trimming cost V 8 bases and J 1 base; bases outside gene matches: 1.

The table lists this clonotype with many counts. V and J are TRBV24-1 and TRBJ2-5, with TRBD1 matching over 10 bases. The germline V gene has CDR1 KGHDR and CDR2 SFDVKD. The CDR3 has 16 amino acids. V was clipped by 9 bases and J by 5 bases; unmatched bases: 14. The CDR3 loop reads CATAGDDRGQRETQYF. CDR3 DNA: TGTGCCACCGCAGGCGACGACAGGGGGCAACGGGAGACCCAGTACTTC.

This clonotype was picked up many times. The gene calls are TRBV20-1 and TRBJ1-6; 7 bases are shared with TRBD1. The V and J ends lost 5 bases and 8 bases, in that order; junction bases with no gene match: 9. The CDR3 runs 14 residues. The germline V gene encodes CDR1 DFQATT and CDR2 SNEGSKA (reference sequence). CDR3: CSAPKTGRDSPLHF. The CDR3 DNA sequence: TGCAGTGCTCCAAAGACAGGGAGGGATTCACCCCTCCACTTT.

J is TRBJ1-3 and V is TRBV7-2, with D perhaps TRBD1 (5 bases). Germline CDR1 is SGHTA and CDR2 is FQGNSA. This CDR3 contains 16 residues. V was pared by 3 bases and J by 0 bases, with 12 bases between. The CDR3 DNA follows: TGTGCCAGCAGCTTCGCAGGACACAGCTCTGGAAACACCATATATTTT. Protein product: CASSFAGHSSGNTIYF.

This clonotype was observed a handful of times. This chain joins TRBV15 and TRBJ2-7; TRBD1 is a possible D gene (6 bases). The CDR3 has 15 amino acids. CDR1 LNHNV and CDR2 YYDKDF come from the germline V gene (reference sequence). Trimming removed 0 bases at V and 2 bases at J, with 11 bases between. The CDR3 DNA reads TGTGCCACCAGCAGAGAAAAGGACAGCGCCTACGAGCAGTACGTC. It specifies CATSREKDSAYEQYV.

The V call is TRBV7-2, the J call TRBJ1-5; the match to TRBD1 covers 7 bases. Germline CDR1 is SGHTA and CDR2 is FQGNSA. Trimming took 1 base from V and 4 from J; bases not matched to a gene: 7. The CDR3 runs to 16 residues. The CDR3 bases are TGTGCCAGCAGCTTAGGAGCCAGGGGGTGGAATCAGCCCCAGCATTTT. Protein: CASSLGARGWNQPQHF.

This clonotype was recorded at least ten times. One junction end does not reproduce the germline sequence, and a read error may be involved. V usage is TRBV5-1 and J usage is TRBJ2-5; D unresolved. The CDR3 loop spans 13 amino acids. CDR1 SGHRS and CDR2 YFSETQ come from the germline V gene. The CDR3 here is CASSLGRQETQYF. In DNA, the CDR3 is TGTGCCAGCAGCTTAGGCCGGCAAGAGACCCAGTACTTC.

This clonotype turned up a few times. The chain carries TRBV12-3 or TRBV12-4 and TRBJ2-3; no firm D call. V shed 3 bases and J shed 3 bases, with 4 bases lying between them. CDR3 length equals 12 residues. CDR3 bases: TGTGCCAGCAGTTTTCGTACAGATACGCAGTATTTT. It is translated as CASSFRTDTQYF.